Below, 9 T cell receptor beta chains from the same sample are listed, as sequenced in a study of T cell responses to AZD1222 COVID-19 vaccine. Profiling relied on immunoSEQ multiplex PCR, and the TCRdb table lists in-frame clones only, not all of them. The sample yields under 200,000 clones, 92% seen once. The sequencing here drew on peripheral blood, taken 28 days after the second AZD1222 dose. These receptor sequences come from an adult who received the AZD1222 COVID-19 vaccine.

This rearrangement joins TRBV7-6 to TRBJ1-1; D not certain. Trimming removed 0 bases at V and 6 bases at J, with 11 bases between. The CDR3 runs 14 residues. Germline CDR1 and CDR2: SGHVS and FNYEAQ. The CDR3 nucleotides read TGTGCCAGCAGCTTAGCTCCGAGGTACCCTGAAGCTTTCTTT. Translated: CASSLAPRYPEAFF.

The chain is built from TRBV3-1 (or the pseudogene TRBV3-2) and TRBJ1-5, with 7 bases matching TRBD1. The trim removed 1 base at V and 2 bases at J, leaving 2 bases unmatched. This CDR3 region has 15 residues. CDR1 and CDR2 from the germline V gene are LGHDT and YNNKEL (reference sequence). CDR3 residues: CASSQVTGGNQPQHF. CDR3 bases: TGTGCCAGCAGCCAAGTTACAGGGGGCAATCAGCCCCAGCATTTT.

The rearrangement uses TRBV6-4 and TRBJ2-1; TRBD1 aligns across 11 bases. With V trimmed by 2 bases and J by 6 bases, 0 bases remained unmatched. The CDR3 extends over 14 amino acids. Germline-derived CDR1 and CDR2 are MRHNA and SNTAGT. CDR3 sequence: CASSDGTGGNEQFF. The CDR3 nucleotides read TGTGCCAGCAGTGACGGGACAGGGGGCAATGAGCAGTTCTTC.

The V gene is TRBV2, the J gene TRBJ1-2; unclear D gene. The V gene lost 5 bases and the J gene lost 11 bases, with 18 bases spanning the gap. CDR1 SNHLY and CDR2 FYNNEI come from the germline V gene. CDR3 length equals 13 residues. The CDR3 loop reads CASSPTAGFWYTF. Written as DNA, the CDR3 is TGTGCCAGCAGTCCCACAGCGGGCTTTTGGTACACCTTC.

This chain connects TRBV7-9 to TRBJ1-2, with 7 bases aligning to TRBD1. This CDR3 spans 14 amino acids. Germline CDR1 and CDR2: SEHNR and FQNEAQ (reference sequence). V shed 3 bases and J 5 bases; nucleotides not matched to a gene: 6. This CDR3 reads CASSFTQGGYGYTF. DNA of the CDR3: TGTGCCAGCAGCTTTACCCAGGGGGGGTATGGCTACACCTTC.

The chain employs TRBV6-5 and TRBJ1-6; TRBD1 aligns across 8 bases. Germline V gives CDR1 MNHEY, CDR2 SVGAGI. The J segment lost 9 bases and the V segment lost 5 bases, leaving 3 bases of the junction unmatched. CDR3 length equals 13 residues. The chain's CDR3 is CASSRQGSSPLHF. The CDR3 nucleotides read TGTGCCAGCAGTAGACAGGGGAGTTCACCCCTCCACTTT.

The gene calls are TRBV28 and TRBJ1-4; a weak D match, TRBD1 (6 bases). The CDR3 is 13 amino acids. Trimming removed 2 bases from V and 10 bases from J, with 11 bases in between. Germline-derived CDR1 and CDR2 are MDHEN and SYDVKM. Here the CDR3 reads CASSLQGGGKLFF. CDR3 nucleotides: TGTGCCAGCAGTTTACAGGGAGGGGGAAAACTGTTTTTT.

The chain couples TRBV19 to TRBJ1-5, with a weak D call TRBD1 (5 bases). Trimming took off 3 bases at V and 2 bases at J, with 20 bases between the two ends. This CDR3 spans 18 amino acids. CDR1 LNHDA and CDR2 SQIVND come from the germline V gene (reference sequence). For the CDR3, the DNA is TGTGCCAGTAGTATCTTAACAGGAGATGTAAGGCGCAATCAGCCCCAGCATTTT. Amino acid sequence: CASSILTGDVRRNQPQHF. The complete variable domain, with remaining parts taken from reference TRBV19 and TRBJ1-5, reads DGGITQSPKYLFRKEGQNVTLSCEQNLNHDAMYWYRQDPGQGLRLIYYSQIVNDFQKGDIAEGYSVSREKKESFPLTVTSAQKNPTAFYLCASSILTGDVRRNQPQHFGDGTRLSIL.

V usage is TRBV11-2 and J usage is TRBJ2-5, with D maybe TRBD1 (6 bases). V dropped 8 bases and J dropped 2 bases, with 18 bases sitting between them. The CDR3 is made up of 15 amino acids. Germline values: CDR1 SGHAT, CDR2 FQNNGV. CDR3: CASLNLGGSQETQYF. In DNA form, the CDR3 reads TGTGCCAGCCTTAATCTTGGGGGCTCGCAAGAGACCCAGTACTTC.